This passage covers 24 T cell receptor beta chains from one sample sequenced in a study of blood T cell repertoires in COVID-19 (dated by TCRdb to 2020 to 2021). Receptor libraries were prepared by the immunoSEQ multiplex PCR assay. The immuneACCESS repertoire file appears here via TCRdb, limited to in-frame rearrangements. These files lack a portion of the clones; in checked studies, under half of the deficit traces to unresolved V genes, and the cause of the others is not known. In all, the sample holds about 260,000 clones, and approximately 79% of those were seen once. The ten largest clones take up around 4.1% of the sample. The sequencing input was PBMCs or T cells enriched from blood (not recorded which). These TCRs come from a man aged 30-40 years with acute COVID-19.

The V gene is TRBV9, the J gene TRBJ2-1; the D gene is possibly TRBD2 (5 bases). The length of the CDR3 is 14 residues. Trimming left V 3 bases short and J 5 bases short, with 12 bases between. The V gene's germline CDR1 is SGDLS and CDR2 YYNGEE. The CDR3 DNA reads TGTGCCAGCAGCGCCAGAGGACTGAACAATGAGCAGTTCTTC. As protein: CASSARGLNNEQFF. The full variable domain, with the rest looked up from reference TRBV9 and TRBJ2-1, is DSGVTQTPKHLITATGQRVTLRCSPRSGDLSVYWYQQSLDQGLQFLIQYYNGEERAKGNILERFSAQQFPDLHSELNLSSLELGDSALYFCASSARGLNNEQFFGPGTRLTVL.

This chain links TRBV7-8 with TRBJ2-5; TRBD2 matches at 10 bases. Looked up from germline, CDR1 is SGHVS and CDR2 is FQNEAQ. CDR3 size: 20 residues. Germline trimming cut 5 bases from V and 5 bases from J; bases unmatched to any gene: 23. CDR3 in amino acids: CASSPGDSGGPNLQFETQYF. For the CDR3, the DNA is TGTGCCAGCAGCCCAGGGGATAGCGGGGGGCCTAACCTCCAGTTCGAGACCCAGTACTTC. Supplemented by reference TRBV7-8 and TRBJ2-5, the full variable domain reads GAGVSQSPRYKVAKRGQDVALRCDPISGHVSLFWYQQALGQGPEFLTYFQNEAQLDKSGLPSDRFFAERPEGSVSTLKIQRTQQEDSAVYLCASSPGDSGGPNLQFETQYFGPGTRLLVL.

The V call is TRBV14, the J call TRBJ2-7, with 8 positions matching TRBD1. This CDR3 region has 13 residues. CDR1 is SGHDN, CDR2 FVKESK, per germline. V lost 4 bases to trimming and J lost 6 bases; unmatched junction nucleotides: 5. This CDR3 reads CASSLAGTGEQYV. The CDR3 region has the DNA TGTGCCAGCAGCCTTGCCGGGACAGGCGAGCAGTACGTC.

The V gene is TRBV28, the J gene TRBJ2-1; D is possibly TRBD2 (5 bases). This CDR3 is 17 amino acids long. In germline, CDR1 is MDHEN, CDR2 SYDVKM. Trimming took 2 bases from V and 0 from J, leaving 14 bases between them. The CDR3 reads CASSLEGLGSSYNEQFF. The DNA of the CDR3 is TGTGCCAGCAGTTTAGAGGGTCTTGGAAGCTCCTACAATGAGCAGTTCTTC.

The chain recombines TRBV7-6 with TRBJ2-2; TRBD1 matches at 8 bases. The CDR3 consists of 15 residues. CDR1 SGHVS and CDR2 FNYEAQ come from the germline V gene. V shed 4 bases, J shed 7 bases, and the junction held 8 bases outside the gene matches. CDR3 loop: CASSSPTGVYGELFF. The CDR3 bases are TGTGCCAGCAGCTCCCCGACAGGGGTGTACGGGGAGCTGTTTTTT.

The chain carries TRBV6-5 and TRBJ1-4, with TRBD1 matching over 7 bases. The trim removed 1 base at V and 8 bases at J, leaving 7 bases unmatched. There are 15 residues in the CDR3. Germline-derived CDR1 and CDR2 are MNHEY and SVGAGI. The CDR3 spells CASSYFGTVDEKLFF. The CDR3 coding sequence is TGTGCCAGCAGTTACTTTGGGACAGTTGACGAAAAACTGTTTTTT.

The rearrangement uses TRBV24-1 and TRBJ2-4, with 8 bases aligning to TRBD2. The CDR3 loop spans 16 amino acids. From germline, CDR1 is KGHDR and CDR2 SFDVKD. Unmatched junction bases numbered 13, after V lost 6 bases and J lost 7 bases. The CDR3 sequence is CATSKGDSGKGNIQYF. DNA of the CDR3: TGTGCCACCAGTAAAGGGGATAGCGGGAAAGGGAACATTCAGTACTTC.

There are a few counts of this clone. The rearrangement joins TRBV7-2 to TRBJ2-2; D possibly corresponds to TRBD1 (7 bases). With 10 bases removed from V and 3 bases from J, the gap between germline ends came to 15 bases. Germline-derived CDR1 and CDR2 are SGHTA and FQGNSA. This CDR3 has 14 amino acids. The CDR3 nucleotides are TGTGCCACGTCGCAGGGGGGAGACACCGGGGAGCTGTTTTTT. This sequence encodes CATSQGGDTGELFF.

The J gene is TRBJ2-2, the V gene TRBV24-1; D ambiguous. Germline assignment: CDR1 KGHDR and CDR2 SFDVKD. Deletions cut 0 bases from V and 7 bases from J, with 11 bases between. This CDR3 contains 15 residues. CDR3 DNA sequence: TGTGCCACCAGTGATTTGCGAGAGGATAGCGGGGAGCTGTTTTTT. Translating gives CATSDLREDSGELFF.

The gene calls are TRBV30 and TRBJ2-6; 8 bases align to TRBD1. This CDR3 region has 15 residues. Trimming removed 7 bases from V and 3 bases from J; junction bases left unmatched: 8. The germline CDR1 and CDR2 sequences are GTSNPN and SVGIG (reference sequence). The CDR3 here is CASGTGLFGANVLTF. The CDR3 DNA reads as TGTGCCTCCGGGACAGGTTTATTTGGGGCCAACGTCCTGACTTTC.

This clone appeared once. J is TRBJ1-2 and V is TRBV6-5; TRBD1 might be the D (6 bases). The CDR3 totals 12 residues. Trimming took 6 bases from V and 5 from J, leaving 10 bases between them. Germline CDR1 reads MNHEY; CDR2 reads SVGAGI. In nucleotides, the CDR3 is TGTGCCAGCAGCTTGGACAGATATGGCTACACCTTC. It translates to CASSLDRYGYTF.

This rearrangement joins TRBV4-3 to TRBJ1-6, with D perhaps TRBD1 (5 bases). The CDR3 totals 16 residues. V lost 2 bases to trimming and J lost 9 bases, with 17 bases between them. Germline values: CDR1 LGHNA, CDR2 YSLEER. The CDR3 reads CASSQPGGAGGSPLHF. DNA of the CDR3: TGCGCCAGCAGCCAACCTGGCGGAGCCGGGGGTTCACCCCTCCACTTT.

The chain combines TRBV10-2 with TRBJ1-5, with TRBD1 matching over 10 bases. The germline gives CDR1 WSHSY, CDR2 SAAADI. The trim removed 2 bases at V and 6 bases at J, leaving 4 bases unmatched. CDR3 length: 15 residues. For the CDR3, the DNA is TGCGCCAGCAGTGAGGGGACAGGGGTAGGTCAGCCCCAGCATTTT. This encodes CASSEGTGVGQPQHF.

The chain couples TRBV28 to TRBJ1-1, with D possibly being TRBD1 (5 bases). CDR1 is MDHEN, CDR2 SYDVKM, per germline. The CDR3 length is 14 residues. Trimming took off 5 bases at V and 12 bases at J, with 22 bases between the two ends. CDR3 protein: CASSGSPLRDYTFF. DNA of the CDR3: TGTGCCAGCAGTGGGTCGCCTCTTAGGGACTACACTTTCTTT.

V usage is TRBV19 and J usage is TRBJ2-1, with TRBD2 identical over 14 bases. Germline lookup yields CDR1 LNHDA and CDR2 SQIVND (reference sequence). This CDR3 spans 16 amino acids. The ends lost 8 bases at V and 4 bases at J; junction bases unmatched: 7. The CDR3 spells CASGLAGGKQYNEQFF. CDR3 DNA: TGTGCCAGTGGACTAGCGGGGGGAAAACAATACAATGAGCAGTTCTTC.

V usage is TRBV5-4 and J usage is TRBJ2-5; 8 bases line up with TRBD2. CDR3 length: 15 residues. The germline gives CDR1 SGHNT, CDR2 YYREEE (reference sequence). The J segment lost 5 bases and the V segment lost 4 bases, leaving 10 bases of the junction unmatched. CDR3 protein: CASSPSPGGPETQYF. CDR3 coding DNA: TGTGCCAGCAGCCCCTCCCCGGGGGGGCCGGAGACCCAGTACTTC.

The rearrangement joins TRBV5-1 to TRBJ1-1, with D unresolved. This CDR3 is 13 amino acids long. Germline values: CDR1 SGHRS, CDR2 YFSETQ. V lost 0 bases to trimming and J lost 7 bases, with 10 bases between them. Written as DNA, the CDR3 is TGCGCCAGCAGCTTGGCCGTGGCGGTTGAAGCTTTCTTT. As protein: CASSLAVAVEAFF.

V is TRBV11-3 and J is TRBJ2-3; a possible D gene is TRBD2 (5 bases). The V gene's germline CDR1 is SGHNT and CDR2 YENEEA. This CDR3 has 16 amino acids. The V gene lost 1 base and the J gene lost 1 base, with 12 bases spanning the gap. The CDR3 loop is CASSLGGMRGTDTQYF. The CDR3 DNA is TGTGCCAGCAGCTTAGGAGGCATGCGGGGCACAGATACGCAGTATTTT.

The CDR3 coding sequence is TGTGCCAGCGGAGAGGGGGACCAAAATGAGCAGTTCTTC. This codes for CASGEGDQNEQFF. This chain connects TRBV6-4 to TRBJ2-1, with D tentatively TRBD1 (6 bases). V lost 8 bases, J lost 7 bases, and 15 bases lay in between. The germline CDR1 and CDR2 sequences are MRHNA and SNTAGT. The CDR3 extends over 13 amino acids.

CDR3 sequence reads: CASRVLGRDANYGYTF. CDR3 DNA: TGTGCCAGCAGGGTACTCGGCAGGGATGCTAACTATGGCTACACCTTC. The chain is built from TRBV28 and TRBJ1-2; a weak D match, TRBD1 (5 bases). Germline V gene sequence: CDR1 MDHEN, CDR2 SYDVKM. V was shortened by 6 bases and J by 0 bases, with 17 bases between the two germline ends. The length of the CDR3 is 16 residues.

The chain is built from TRBV18 and TRBJ1-6; 7 nucleotides align to TRBD1. This CDR3 comprises 14 residues. The J segment lost 7 bases and the V segment lost 3 bases, leaving 3 bases of the junction unmatched. In germline, CDR1 is KGHSH, CDR2 LQKENI. CDR3 DNA: TGTGCCAGCTCACCGACAGGGATCAATTCACCCCTCCACTTT. Residues: CASSPTGINSPLHF.

The chain employs TRBV10-2 and TRBJ1-5; 8 positions agree with TRBD1. CDR3 size: 17 residues. V lost 8 bases, J lost 7 bases, and 19 bases stayed unmatched. Germline loops: CDR1 WSHSY, CDR2 SAAADI. For the CDR3, the DNA is TGCGCCAGCGGACCTTCCCAAACAGGGGGAATCGGGCAGCCCCAGCATTTT. Residues: CASGPSQTGGIGQPQHF.

The J gene is TRBJ1-1, the V gene TRBV7-2; 8 nucleotides agree with TRBD1. With V trimmed by 7 bases and J by 5 bases, 9 bases remained unmatched. Germline V gene sequence: CDR1 SGHTA, CDR2 FQGNSA. This CDR3 region has 14 residues. DNA for the CDR3: TGTGCCAGCATTCAGGACAGGGTTAGTACTGAAGCTTTCTTT. Its translation: CASIQDRVSTEAFF.

The chain couples TRBV5-4 to TRBJ2-2, with a weak D call TRBD1 (5 bases). The germline CDR1 and CDR2 sequences are SGHNT and YYREEE (reference sequence). V gave up 5 bases and J gave up 1 base, with 12 bases separating them. The CDR3 totals 15 residues. CDR3 region: CASSYQGRNTGELFF. The CDR3 DNA sequence: TGTGCCAGCAGTTACCAGGGAAGGAACACCGGGGAGCTGTTTTTT.